Below are 27 T cell receptor beta chains sequenced from a single sample in a study of CD8 T cells in ankylosing spondylitis. Study-wide points: Typical of ankylosing spondylitis blood, it appeared, was a TCR beta motif of under 10 highly homologous variants.

TCRdb reprocessed the 5' RACE reads with MiXCR, giving one entry per CDR3 protein. Here the sample spans fewer than 650,000 distinct CDR3 sequences, roughly an eighth being singletons. No cognate antigen is known for these TCRs. The sequencing input was blood, either unsorted or a sorted T cell fraction (not recorded which). Every receptor here comes from a male donor with ankylosing spondylitis.

In this sample, this clonotype turned up many times. This chain uses TRBV20-1 with TRBJ2-5; the D gene is possibly TRBD1 (6 bases). The CDR3 covers 14 residues. The V gene lost 6 bases and the J gene lost 1 base, with 15 bases spanning the gap. The V gene's germline CDR1 is DFQATT and CDR2 SNEGSKA (reference sequence). The CDR3 protein is CSASRTAVQETQYF. CDR3 bases: TGCAGTGCCAGCAGGACAGCCGTCCAAGAGACCCAGTACTTC.

The chain recombines TRBV12-3 or TRBV12-4 with TRBJ1-5; D unresolved. The CDR3 is 12 amino acids. Trimming removed 7 bases from V and 7 bases from J, with 11 bases in between. CDR3 loop: CASTVTRQPQHF. For the CDR3, the DNA is TGTGCCAGCACCGTAACTAGGCAGCCCCAGCATTTT.

The rearrangement links TRBV30 to TRBJ1-1, with D tentatively TRBD1 (6 bases). This CDR3 spans 13 amino acids. CDR1 is GTSNPN and CDR2 is SVGIG in the germline V gene (reference sequence). V was trimmed by 3 bases and J by 1 base, leaving 9 bases between them. The CDR3 coding sequence is TGTGCCTGGAGCCGGGGACAGAACACTGAAGCTTTCTTT. This sequence encodes CAWSRGQNTEAFF.

V usage is TRBV4-1 and J usage is TRBJ2-7; D possibly corresponds to TRBD1 (6 bases). The CDR3 totals 15 residues. Trimming took off 0 bases at V and 2 bases at J, with 11 bases between the two ends. Germline values: CDR1 MGHRA, CDR2 YSYEKL. The CDR3 loop is CASSQENDRTYEQYF. The CDR3 bases are TGCGCCAGCAGCCAAGAGAACGACAGGACCTACGAGCAGTACTTC.

This clonotype was detected a few times. The chain recombines TRBV7-9 with TRBJ2-5; TRBD1 aligns across 7 bases. The CDR3 is 12 residues long. V lost 7 bases, J lost 5 bases, and 4 bases stayed unmatched. CDR1 and CDR2 from the germline V gene are SEHNR and FQNEAQ (reference sequence). CDR3 protein: CASTQGLETQYF. For the CDR3, the DNA is TGTGCCAGCACACAGGGGTTGGAGACCCAGTACTTC.

This sequence joins TRBV7-9 and TRBJ2-5, with a weak D call TRBD2 (6 bases). V was trimmed by 3 bases and J by 5 bases, leaving 19 bases between them. There are 16 residues in the CDR3. The germline gives CDR1 SEHNR, CDR2 FQNEAQ (reference sequence). This CDR3 is CASSFSDGSWAETQYF. The CDR3, as DNA: TGTGCCAGCAGCTTTTCCGACGGGAGCTGGGCTGAGACCCAGTACTTC.

This clonotype was counted many times. This chain connects TRBV7-2 to TRBJ1-1, with TRBD1 as a possible D gene (6 bases). The CDR3 is 15 residues long. Per germline, CDR1 SGHTA and CDR2 FQGNSA. V was pared by 1 base and J by 1 base, with 10 bases between. CDR3 in amino acids: CASSLGTGANTEAFF. The CDR3 DNA reads as TGTGCCAGCAGCTTAGGGACGGGGGCGAACACTGAAGCTTTCTTT. Variable domain in full (rest from reference TRBV7-2 and TRBJ1-1): GAGVSQSPSNKVTEKGKDVELRCDPISGHTALYWYRQSLGQGLEFLIYFQGNSAPDKSGLPSDRFSAERTGGSVSTLTIQRTQQEDSAVYLCASSLGTGANTEAFFGQGTRLTVV.

This clonotype was counted only a few times. The J gene is TRBJ2-3, the V gene TRBV10-3; maybe TRBD2 (6 bases). The CDR3 runs 15 residues. Trimming left V 3 bases short and J 3 bases short, with 13 bases between. Germline V gives CDR1 ENHRY, CDR2 SYGVKD. CDR3 residues: CAISEGIAETDTQYF. As DNA, the CDR3 is TGTGCCATCAGTGAAGGGATAGCGGAAACAGATACGCAGTATTTT.

A few counts support this clonotype. This chain connects TRBV20-1 to TRBJ2-1, with 11 nucleotides matching TRBD2. Germline lookup yields CDR1 DFQATT and CDR2 SNEGSKA (reference sequence). The CDR3 loop spans 15 amino acids. Unmatched junction bases numbered 10, after V lost 8 bases and J lost 4 bases. The CDR3 DNA is TGCAGTTCTCAACAGACTAGCGGGAAATACAATGAGCAGTTCTTC. Translated: CSSQQTSGKYNEQFF.

This clonotype occurred many times. The chain couples TRBV5-1 to TRBJ2-5; D uncertain. V gave up 4 bases and J gave up 1 base, with 5 bases separating them. Germline CDR1 is SGHRS and CDR2 is YFSETQ. This CDR3 has 12 residues. The DNA of the CDR3 is TGCGCCAGCAGCGAACCCCAAGAGACCCAGTACTTC. Encoded protein: CASSEPQETQYF.

This clonotype has just a few counts. The rearrangement links TRBV4-1 to TRBJ2-7, with TRBD2 matching 9 bases. Germline V gene data show CDR1 as MGHRA and CDR2 as YSYEKL. The junction had 9 bases not matched to a gene; V was cut back by 1 base and J by 5 bases. CDR3 size: 16 residues. The CDR3 loop reads CASSQGGREGLNEQYF. CDR3 nucleotide sequence: TGCGCCAGCAGCCAAGGAGGGCGGGAGGGCCTAAACGAGCAGTACTTC.

This chain uses TRBV12-3 or TRBV12-4 with TRBJ2-7, with a possible D match to TRBD2 (5 bases). The CDR3 has 13 amino acids. V was clipped by 0 bases and J by 6 bases, with 9 bases between them. CDR3: CASSLAVRGEQYF. As DNA, the CDR3 is TGTGCCAGCAGTTTAGCGGTCCGGGGCGAGCAGTACTTC.

As DNA, the CDR3 is TGCGCCAGCAGCTCACCCGGGACTAGCGGGAGGGGTGAGCAGTTCTTC. Protein: CASSSPGTSGRGEQFF. The rearrangement joins TRBV5-1 to TRBJ2-1, with 16 bases identical to TRBD2. This CDR3 comprises 16 residues. Germline V gene data show CDR1 as SGHRS and CDR2 as YFSETQ. Unmatched junction bases numbered 6, after V lost 3 bases and J lost 9 bases.

The sample holds a few counts of this clonotype. The CDR3 DNA sequence: TGTGCCAGCAGTTTACGGCAGCCGAACACCGGGGAGCTGTTTTTT. Amino acids: CASSLRQPNTGELFF. The chain employs TRBV28 and TRBJ2-2; D gene ambiguous. The CDR3 is 15 residues long. Germline CDR1 and CDR2: MDHEN and SYDVKM. Trimming shortened V by 2 bases and J by 0 bases, and 7 bases separated the two germline ends.

This chain links TRBV3-1 with TRBJ1-3, with 7 bases identical to TRBD1. V shed 0 bases, J shed 2 bases, and the junction held 1 base outside the gene matches. Germline V gene lookup returns CDR1 LGHDT and CDR2 YNNKEL (reference sequence). The CDR3 spans 15 residues. The CDR3 sequence: CASSQDRGAGNTIYF. CDR3 coding DNA: TGTGCCAGCAGCCAAGACAGGGGGGCTGGAAACACCATATATTTT. Combining the CDR3 with reference TRBV3-1 and TRBJ1-3 gives the whole variable domain DTAVSQTPKYLVTQMGNDKSIKCEQNLGHDTMYWYKQDSKKFLKIMFSYNNKELIINETVPNRFSPKSPDKAHLNLHINSLELGDSAVYFCASSQDRGAGNTIYFGEGSWLTVV.

The chain combines TRBV20-1 with TRBJ1-1; 8 bases fit TRBD1. This CDR3 contains 17 residues. The germline CDR1 and CDR2 sequences are DFQATT and SNEGSKA (reference sequence). V was clipped by 3 bases and J by 5 bases; unmatched bases: 17. CDR3 sequence: CSASPLGRQGTGTEAFF. In DNA, the CDR3 is TGCAGTGCTAGCCCCCTAGGAAGACAGGGGACGGGGACTGAAGCTTTCTTT.

The chain recombines TRBV7-2 with TRBJ2-3; D gene uncertain. Germline-derived CDR1 and CDR2 are SGHTA and FQGNSA. The CDR3 covers 14 residues. Trimming removed 1 base from V and 6 bases from J, with 11 bases in between. The CDR3 DNA is TGTGCCAGCAGCTTAGGAATAGATTCGGATACGCAGTATTTT. Amino acid sequence: CASSLGIDSDTQYF.

J is TRBJ2-2 and V is TRBV5-1; 7 bases map to TRBD2. With V trimmed by 0 bases and J by 1 base, 6 bases remained unmatched. CDR3 length equals 17 residues. Germline values: CDR1 SGHRS, CDR2 YFSETQ. Written as DNA, the CDR3 is TGCGCCAGCAGCTTGGTAGCGGCTAGCGGGAACACCGGGGAGCTGTTTTTT. Translated, it gives CASSLVAASGNTGELFF. Using reference TRBV5-1 and TRBJ2-2 for the parts outside the CDR3, the full variable domain is KAGVTQTPRYLIKTRGQQVTLSCSPISGHRSVSWYQQTPGQGLQFLFEYFSETQRNKGNFPGRFSGRQFSNSRSEMNVSTLELGDSALYLCASSLVAASGNTGELFFGEGSRLTVL.

This chain joins TRBV6-1 and TRBJ2-1; no reliable D call. V was pared by 8 bases and J by 15 bases, with 14 bases between. Germline lookup yields CDR1 MNHNS and CDR2 SASEGT. CDR3 length: 10 residues. Here the CDR3 reads CASRDRLAFF. Here the CDR3 DNA reads TGTGCCAGCCGAGACCGTCTCGCGTTCTTC.

This clonotype occurred many times. V and J are TRBV29-1 and TRBJ2-5; TRBD2 aligns across 10 bases. CDR3 length equals 14 residues. CDR1 is SQVTM and CDR2 is ANQGSEA in the germline V gene. V was clipped by 8 bases and J by 3 bases; unmatched bases: 9. The CDR3 nucleotides are TGCAGCCTCTGGGGCCTAGCGGGAGAAGAGACCCAGTACTTC. Translated, it gives CSLWGLAGEETQYF.

The chain joins TRBV19 to TRBJ2-1, with unresolved D. Germline assignment: CDR1 LNHDA and CDR2 SQIVND (reference sequence). The CDR3 extends over 18 amino acids. V was pared by 4 bases and J by 8 bases, with 27 bases between. The DNA of the CDR3 is TGTGCCAGTAGTAAGCGTGTCGGTTGGGCTCCCGGGTTGGATGAGCAGTTCTTC. Its translation is CASSKRVGWAPGLDEQFF.

This chain uses TRBV30 with TRBJ2-7; D is uncertain. Germline V gives CDR1 GTSNPN, CDR2 SVGIG (reference sequence). This CDR3 is 13 amino acids long. Trimming cost V 0 bases and J 3 bases, with 9 bases left between them. The DNA of the CDR3 is TGTGCCTGGAGTGTATCGACACTCTACGAGCAGTACTTC. Amino acid sequence: CAWSVSTLYEQYF.

This clonotype was observed a handful of times. The chain joins TRBV7-6 to TRBJ2-3, with D possibly matching TRBD2 (6 bases). Deletions cut 5 bases from V and 6 bases from J, with 21 bases between. Germline CDR1 is SGHVS and CDR2 is FNYEAQ. The CDR3 covers 16 residues. DNA for the CDR3: TGTGCCAGCAGCATTAGGACTAAACCCGAGGGGGATACGCAGTATTTT. Residues: CASSIRTKPEGDTQYF.

The chain joins TRBV5-6 to TRBJ2-1, with TRBD2 matching over 11 bases. The germline V gene encodes CDR1 SGHDT and CDR2 YYEEEE. With V trimmed by 0 bases and J by 12 bases, 11 bases remained unmatched. The length of the CDR3 is 16 residues. For the CDR3, the DNA is TGTGCCAGCAGCTTGGGAGGGACTAGCGGTCGAGTGGGGCAGTTCTTC. It encodes CASSLGGTSGRVGQFF.

This clonotype was found many times. The J gene is TRBJ1-2, the V gene TRBV20-1; TRBD1 matches 10 bases. This CDR3 spans 14 amino acids. Trimming at V came to 1 base and at J to 5 bases, leaving 4 bases not matched to a gene. Germline V CDR1 and CDR2: DFQATT, SNEGSKA (reference sequence). CDR3 loop: CSARVGQGEYGYTF. The CDR3 coding sequence is TGCAGTGCTAGAGTCGGACAGGGGGAGTATGGCTACACCTTC.

The genes are TRBV6-1 and TRBJ2-2, with a tentative D call TRBD1 (6 bases). V lost 6 bases and J lost 0, with 11 bases in between. Germline-derived CDR1 and CDR2 are MNHNS and SASEGT. The CDR3 has 15 residues. In DNA form, the CDR3 reads TGTGCCAGCAGCAGGACAGCCTCGAACACCGGGGAGCTGTTTTTT. Protein: CASSRTASNTGELFF.

The gene calls are TRBV20-1 and TRBJ2-3; D perhaps matches TRBD1 (6 bases). V shed 6 bases and J shed 5 bases, with 12 bases lying between them. CDR3 size: 12 residues. Germline-derived CDR1 and CDR2 are DFQATT and SNEGSKA (reference sequence). CDR3: CSASTGKDTQYF. In nucleotides, the CDR3 is TGCAGTGCATCTACAGGGAAAGATACGCAGTATTTT.